These T cell receptor beta chains were read from a single sample in a study of cytomegalovirus exposure and HLA in healthy donors. Only in-frame clones appear in the TCRdb table, and some are missing; sequencing was by immunoSEQ multiplex PCR. Altogether under 200,000 clones are present, over 70% being singletons, with the ten largest covering about 3.4%. What was sequenced was PBMCs. All receptors come from a woman aged 45-65 years in good health and CMV-seropositive. Both conserved end residues are part of each CDR3. The D gene is left open where the match is weak. The size of a clone is reported for some rows only, either as once, few or many, or as a class for expanded clones.

- | TRBJ1-1 | TRBV4-3 | - | TGCGCCAGCAGCCATCCCGCCACGGGGTCTGAAGCTTTCTTT | CASSHPATGSEAFF
- | TRBJ2-2 | TRBV9 | - | TGTGCCAGCACCTCAGGGTTTTCCAGGACCGGGGAGCTGTTTTTT | CASTSGFSRTGELFF
- | TRBJ1-2 | TRBV29-1 | - | TGCAGCGTTGAAGATCTTCAGGGTGGCTACACCTTC | CSVEDLQGGYTF
- | TRBJ2-1 | TRBV6-5 | TRBD2 | TGTGCCAGCAGGTCGCAAGCGGGAGTATCCAATGAGCAGTTCTTC | CASRSQAGVSNEQFF
- | TRBJ2-1 | TRBV27 | - | TGTGCCAGCAGTCCCCCACTAGTCAATGAGCAGTTCTTC | CASSPPLVNEQFF
- | TRBJ2-7 | TRBV2 | - | TGTGCCAGCAGTCCGACAGTGTATCTCGAGCAGTACTTC | CASSPTVYLEQYF
once | TRBJ2-5 | TRBV9 | - | TGTGCCAGCAGCCCTGACTTGTACTTC | CASSPDLYF
few | TRBJ1-5 | TRBV28 | TRBD1 | TGTGCCAGCAGTTCGAACAGGGGAGGTAATCAGCCCCAGCATTTT | CASSSNRGGNQPQHF
- | TRBJ2-5 | TRBV28 | TRBD1 | TGTGCCAGCAGGGAAAGGACAGGGGGCCCGGGGCCGGAGACCCAGTACTTC | CASRERTGGPGPETQYF
- | TRBJ1-4 | TRBV30 | - | TGTGCCTGGACTGGACAGCTCACTAATGAAAAACTGTTTTTT | CAWTGQLTNEKLFF
- | TRBJ2-7 | TRBV5-4 | - | TGTGCCAGCAGCTTGAAGGCAGGGAACTACGAGCAGTACTTC | CASSLKAGNYEQYF
many | TRBJ1-1 | TRBV28 | - | TGTGCCAGCGAGAAGGACTGGGACACTGAAGCTTTCTTT | CASEKDWDTEAFF
- | TRBJ2-6 | TRBV11-3 | TRBD2 | TGTGCCAGCAGCCAAGGGGAGGGGCGGCCTGGGGCCAACGGCCTGACTTTC | CASSQGEGRPGANGLTF
once | TRBJ1-3 | TRBV11-2 | - | TGTGCCAGCAGCTTAAACAGGGCGGGAAACACCATATATTTT | CASSLNRAGNTIYF
few | TRBJ1-6 | TRBV5-5 | TRBD1 | TGTGCCAGCAGCTGGACAGGGGCGGCTAATTCACCCCTCCACTTT | CASSWTGAANSPLHF
- | TRBJ2-1 | TRBV7-2 | TRBD2 | TGTGCCAGCAGCCGCGGACTAGCGGGAGGTGAAAATGAGCAGTTCTTC | CASSRGLAGGENEQFF
few | TRBJ2-1 | TRBV11-2 | - | TGTGCCAGCAGGTTGGGCGGGGCGAGCTCCTACAATGAGCAGTTCTTC | CASRLGGASSYNEQFF
- | TRBJ1-2 | TRBV5-1 | - | TGCGCCAGCAGCTTGGCCGGGACTCTACTCTCTGGGGACTATGGCTACACCTTC | CASSLAGTLLSGDYGYTF
few | TRBJ2-1 | TRBV2 | - | TGTGCCAGCAGTGAAGGCGGAAGCTCCTACAATGAGCAGTTCTTC | CASSEGGSSYNEQFF
- | TRBJ2-4 | TRBV28 | - | TGTGCCAGCAGTCTCACCTACAGGGCCGCAAACATTCAGTACTTC | CASSLTYRAANIQYF
- | TRBJ2-7 | TRBV18 | TRBD1 | TGTGCCAGCTCAGGAACAGGGGCCGACGAGCAGTACTTC | CASSGTGADEQYF
- | TRBJ1-2 | TRBV10-2 | TRBD1 | TGCGCCAGCATGATGGGACAGGGAAACTATGGCTACACCTTC | CASMMGQGNYGYTF
- | TRBJ2-7 | TRBV27 | - | TGTGCCAGCAGTTTAGGCGGAACCTACGAGCAGTACTTC | CASSLGGTYEQYF
- | TRBJ1-2 | TRBV6-6 | - | TGTGCCAGCAGTTATGGGGGCCCTTATGGCTACACCTTC | CASSYGGPYGYTF
- | TRBJ1-4 | TRBV6-6 | - | TGTGCCAGCAGTTACCAGGGGACGACGGATGAAAAACTGTTTTTT | CASSYQGTTDEKLFF
- | TRBJ2-1 | TRBV7-9 | - | TGTGCCAGCAGCCCCGGGACAAACATCTACAATGAGCAGTTCTTC | CASSPGTNIYNEQFF
- | TRBJ2-7 | TRBV6-5 | TRBD1 | TGTGCCACTCGAGCCGGGACAGACTACGAGCAGTACTTC | CATRAGTDYEQYF
- | TRBJ1-4 | TRBV29-1 | TRBD1 | TGCAGCGCGACGGGACAGGGAGGGGAAAAACTGTTTTTT | CSATGQGGEKLFF
- | TRBJ2-1 | TRBV5-4 | TRBD2 | TGTGCCAGCAGCTTCACTAGCGGGAGTAGGAATGAGCAGTTCTTC | CASSFTSGSRNEQFF
- | TRBJ1-3 | TRBV9 | - | TGTGCCAGCAGCGCGCAGGTCTCTGGAAACACCATATATTTT | CASSAQVSGNTIYF
- | TRBJ2-3 | TRBV6-6 | TRBD1 | TGTGCCAGCAGACCCCTCCCTCGACAGGGAAGGCATACGCAGTATTTT | CASRPLPRQGRHTQYF
- | TRBJ1-3 | TRBV2 | - | TGTGCCAGATTGATCCAAACTATCTCTGGAAACACCATATATTTT | CARLIQTISGNTIYF
few | TRBJ2-7 | TRBV6-5 | - | TGTGCCAGCAGTTCCCCCGGACTAACGCAGTACTTC | CASSSPGLTQYF
few | TRBJ1-3 | TRBV19 | - | TGTGCCAGTAGTACGACTCAGCCTGGAAACACCATATATTTT | CASSTTQPGNTIYF
once | TRBJ1-1 | TRBV13 | - | TGTGCCAGCAGCCCCCGCCCGGGGGGTATACCTTCTGAAGCTTTCTTT | CASSPRPGGIPSEAFF
- | TRBJ1-1 | TRBV20-1 | - | TGCAGTGCTAGTCGAGGGTCTGAAGCTTTCTTT | CSASRGSEAFF
once | TRBJ1-4 | TRBV11-2 | - | TGTGCCAGCAGCCCTACCGGGACACCAGGAAAACTGTTTTTT | CASSPTGTPGKLFF
- | TRBJ2-7 | TRBV29-1 | TRBD2 | TGCAGCGTTGCCCCCGGGACTAGCAACGAGCAGTACTTC | CSVAPGTSNEQYF
once | TRBJ2-1 | TRBV5-1 | TRBD2 | TGCGCCAGCAGCCTCTACCTTCGGACTAGCGGATACAATGAGCAGTTCTTC | CASSLYLRTSGYNEQFF
once | TRBJ1-1 | TRBV6-5 | - | TGTGCCAGCAGTTATAGTTTGAACACTGAAGCTTTCTTT | CASSYSLNTEAFF
- | TRBJ2-7 | TRBV4-1 | - | TGCGCCAGCAGCCAGCGGGTCGACACATTCTACGAGCAGTACTTC | CASSQRVDTFYEQYF